Below, 2 T cell receptor beta chains from the same sample are listed, as sequenced in a study of Ad26.COV2.S vaccination and SARS-CoV-2 variants. Produced via immunoSEQ multiplex PCR; TCRdb's table is partial and in-frame only. Here the sample spans roughly 320,000 clones, about nine tenths being singletons. As to treatment: roughly 19 received Ad26.COV2.S at low or high dose, single or two shots; several received placebo; per-sample allocation not given. Day 63 after the first injection of vaccine or placebo was the sampling time. The sequences come from peripheral blood, collected in a trial of Ad26.COV2.S vaccine versus placebo. These receptors came from a person aged 18-65 years who received the Ad26.COV2.S COVID-19 vaccine or a placebo.

The chain joins TRBV4-3 to TRBJ1-6; TRBD1 matches at 9 bases. The V gene's germline CDR1 is LGHNA and CDR2 YSLEER. V lost 2 bases, J lost 8 bases, and 7 bases stayed unmatched. This CDR3 comprises 16 residues. The CDR3 loop reads CASSQIPGQGYSPLHF. As DNA, the CDR3 is TGCGCCAGCAGCCAAATTCCGGGACAGGGCTATTCACCCCTCCACTTT.

The rearrangement joins TRBV5-6 to TRBJ1-1; D perhaps matches TRBD1 (5 bases). The CDR3 length is 13 residues. CDR1 and CDR2 (germline): SGHDT, YYEEEE. With 2 bases removed from V and 6 bases from J, the gap between germline ends came to 11 bases. The CDR3 loop is CASSFGGGSEAFF. In DNA form, the CDR3 reads TGTGCCAGCAGCTTTGGGGGAGGCTCTGAAGCTTTCTTT. Drawing the rest from reference TRBV5-6 and TRBJ1-1, the complete variable domain is DAGVTQSPTHLIKTRGQQVTLRCSPKSGHDTVSWYQQALGQGPQFIFQYYEEEERQRGNFPDRFSGHQFPNYSSELNVNALLLGDSALYLCASSFGGGSEAFFGQGTRLTVV.